The 10 T cell receptor beta chains in this list originate from one sample, sequenced in a study of CD8+ T cells in alopecia areata. It was cDNA, reverse transcribed from extracted RNA, that served as the sequencing template. Assay: immunoSEQ multiplex PCR; the TCRdb copy retains only in-frame clones and omits some. The sample includes about 110,000 clones, 45% to 70% of them seen just once. The specimen was CD8+ T cells sorted from blood. These receptors were taken from a human donor in good health.

The chain links TRBV4-2 to TRBJ2-4; tentative D call: TRBD2 (6 bases). Germline loops: CDR1 LGHNA, CDR2 YNFKEQ. V was cut by 4 bases and J by 6 bases, with 10 bases left in between. The CDR3 sequence is 13 residues long. CDR3 residues: CASSPTGLNIQYF. DNA for the CDR3: TGTGCCAGCAGCCCCACGGGACTAAACATTCAGTACTTC.

The rearrangement links TRBV28 to TRBJ1-6; no clear D. From germline, CDR1 is MDHEN and CDR2 SYDVKM. This CDR3 comprises 10 residues. Between the trimmed V and J ends, which lost 8 bases and 8 bases, there was a span of 4 bases. CDR3 protein: CASGYSPLHF. The CDR3 DNA reads as TGTGCCAGCGGCTATTCACCCCTCCACTTT.

The genes are TRBV7-9 and TRBJ2-1; D gene unclear. Germline assignment: CDR1 SEHNR and CDR2 FQNEAQ (reference sequence). Between the trimmed V and J ends, which lost 5 bases and 10 bases, there was a span of 6 bases. CDR3 length equals 10 residues. The CDR3: CASSEAEQFF. CDR3 DNA sequence: TGTGCCAGCAGCGAGGCCGAGCAGTTCTTC.

This clone came up a few times. This rearrangement joins TRBV28 to TRBJ1-1; 8 bases fit TRBD1. Germline V gives CDR1 MDHEN, CDR2 SYDVKM. V was clipped by 5 bases and J by 0 bases; unmatched bases: 5. This CDR3 has 15 residues. The CDR3: CASSPQGAMNTEAFF. DNA of the CDR3: TGTGCCAGCAGTCCCCAGGGGGCAATGAACACTGAAGCTTTCTTT.

The chain employs TRBV6-5 and TRBJ1-1, with no clear D. CDR3 length: 14 residues. Germline V gene data show CDR1 as MNHEY and CDR2 as SVGAGI. V dropped 5 bases and J dropped 3 bases, with 13 bases sitting between them. CDR3 in DNA: TGTGCCAGCAGTCTCCTTGGAAGGTACACTGAAGCTTTCTTT. Its protein product is CASSLLGRYTEAFF.

The V and J genes are TRBV7-9 and TRBJ2-4; TRBD1 matches at 10 bases. Germline CDR1 is SEHNR and CDR2 is FQNEAQ (reference sequence). The CDR3 is made up of 13 amino acids. V shed 3 bases, J shed 9 bases, and the junction held 2 bases outside the gene matches. The CDR3: CASSLGQGSIQYF. Here the CDR3 DNA reads TGTGCCAGCAGCTTGGGACAGGGGAGCATTCAGTACTTC.

The chain recombines TRBV6-5 with TRBJ2-7; TRBD1 might be the D (6 bases). Germline loops: CDR1 MNHEY, CDR2 SVGAGI. V was shortened by 6 bases and J by 5 bases, with 17 bases between the two germline ends. The CDR3 has 14 amino acids. This chain's CDR3 is CASRPYTGFNEQYF. The CDR3 nucleotides read TGTGCCAGCAGACCCTACACAGGGTTTAACGAGCAGTACTTC.

The gene calls are TRBV28 and TRBJ1-2, with a possible D match to TRBD1 (5 bases). V was pared by 2 bases and J by 2 bases, with 15 bases between. The CDR3 is made up of 16 amino acids. Germline CDR1 is MDHEN and CDR2 is SYDVKM. The CDR3 reads CASSLNRDGRNYGYTF. In DNA form, the CDR3 reads TGTGCCAGCAGTTTAAACCGGGACGGACGAAACTATGGCTACACCTTC.

This rearrangement joins TRBV5-1 to TRBJ1-4; D is uncertain. This CDR3 is built from 15 residues. Germline loops: CDR1 SGHRS, CDR2 YFSETQ. Between the trimmed V and J ends, which lost 0 bases and 11 bases, there was a span of 17 bases. In DNA, the CDR3 is TGCGCCAGCAGCTTGGAGGCAGCGCCCATTGGGAAACTGTTTTTT. It encodes CASSLEAAPIGKLFF.

This clone was recorded a few times. The V gene is TRBV5-6, the J gene TRBJ2-1, with 7 bases identical to TRBD1. Losses at the gene ends were 3 bases for V and 10 bases for J; bases not matched to a gene: 4. The CDR3 consists of 12 residues. CDR1 is SGHDT and CDR2 is YYEEEE in the germline V gene. CDR3 sequence (DNA): TGTGCCAGCAGCTCGACAGGGTGGGAGCAGTTCTTC. This sequence encodes CASSSTGWEQFF.